These 32 T cell receptor beta chains came from one sample sequenced in a study of coeliac disease. Libraries were prepared by immunoSEQ multiplex PCR; TCRdb keeps only in-frame clonotypes and omits some of them. The data hold over a thousand clones, with around 69% observed a single time. Material: lamina propria lymphocytes from the gut. The receptors here all came from a middle-aged woman with celiac disease on a gluten-free diet, and with hypertension.

This chain uses TRBV9 with TRBJ1-2; D not resolved. The CDR3 runs 15 residues. CDR1 SGDLS and CDR2 YYNGEE come from the germline V gene. Trimming took 3 bases from V and 8 from J, leaving 20 bases between them. The CDR3 DNA reads as TGTGCCAGCAGCGCCTCACCCGGCGATCTCAGGGGCTACACCTTC. Protein: CASSASPGDLRGYTF.

This rearrangement joins TRBV30 to TRBJ2-1, with D hard to call. Germline V CDR1 and CDR2: GTSNPN, SVGIG (reference sequence). V lost 0 bases, J lost 12 bases, and 15 bases lay in between. The CDR3 is 13 residues long. The CDR3 region is CAWSVLRLPGQFF. The CDR3 bases are TGTGCCTGGAGTGTACTACGACTGCCCGGGCAGTTCTTC. Full variable domain (missing parts from reference TRBV30 and TRBJ2-1): SQTIHQWPATLVQPVGSPLSLECTVEGTSNPNLYWYRQAAGRGLQLLFYSVGIGQISSEVPQNLSASRPQDRQFILSSKKLLLSDSGFYLCAWSVLRLPGQFFGPGTRLTVL.

The chain has TRBV5-4 and TRBJ2-1; D is unresolved. Deletions cut 2 bases from V and 0 bases from J, with 9 bases between. The CDR3 length is 15 residues. From germline, CDR1 is SGHNT and CDR2 YYREEE (reference sequence). CDR3 loop: CASSLDSSSYNEQFF. DNA for the CDR3: TGTGCCAGCAGCTTAGACTCTAGCTCCTACAATGAGCAGTTCTTC. The whole variable domain, remainder taken from reference TRBV5-4 and TRBJ2-1, is ETGVTQSPTHLIKTRGQQVTLRCSSQSGHNTVSWYQQALGQGPQFIFQYYREEENGRGNFPPRFSGLQFPNYSSELNVNALELDDSALYLCASSLDSSSYNEQFFGPGTRLTVL.

This clone was picked up a small number of times. The chain recombines TRBV4-2 with TRBJ2-7, with TRBD2 matching 10 bases. There are 17 residues in the CDR3. V lost 5 bases and J lost 1; bases outside the gene matches: 11. From germline, CDR1 is LGHNA and CDR2 YNFKEQ. The CDR3 coding sequence is TGTGCCAGCAGCTATCTTCTAGCGGGAGTGAGGTCCTACGAGCAGTACTTC. This encodes CASSYLLAGVRSYEQYF.

This clone was seen repeatedly, ten times or more. A junction end diverges from the germline sequence, so it may reflect a read error. Other nucleotide sequences from this sample produce the same CDR3. This chain joins TRBV5-4 and TRBJ1-2; the D is unclear. CDR3 length equals 13 residues. Per germline, CDR1 SGHNT and CDR2 YYREEE (reference sequence). Here the CDR3 reads CASSLKPNYRYTF. CDR3 bases: TGTGCCAGCAGCTTGAAACCAAACTATCGCTACACCTTC.

The chain uses TRBV15 and TRBJ1-3, with a possible D match to TRBD1 (6 bases). Trimming took 0 bases from V and 3 from J, leaving 12 bases between them. Germline V gene lookup returns CDR1 LNHNV and CDR2 YYDKDF (reference sequence). This CDR3 region has 16 residues. This CDR3 reads CATSRDAQGIGNTIYF. The CDR3 DNA follows: TGTGCCACCAGCAGAGATGCGCAGGGGATTGGAAACACCATATATTTT.

The chain employs TRBV7-9 and TRBJ2-1; 8 nucleotides align to TRBD1. This CDR3 contains 15 residues. V gave up 5 bases and J gave up 13 bases; unmatched junction bases: 16. CDR1 SEHNR and CDR2 FQNEAQ come from the germline V gene (reference sequence). CDR3 sequence: CASSPPTDRGITQFF. The CDR3 coding sequence is TGTGCCAGCAGCCCACCAACCGACAGGGGAATAACTCAGTTCTTC.

Within the sample, this clone is hyperexpanded (1% or more). The J gene is TRBJ2-7, the V gene TRBV6-6, with unresolved D. The CDR3 runs to 13 residues. V lost 2 bases, J lost 7 bases, and 12 bases lay in between. From germline, CDR1 is MNHNY and CDR2 SVGAGI (reference sequence). The CDR3 here is CASSYERPGEQYF. DNA of the CDR3: TGTGCCAGCAGTTACGAAAGGCCCGGGGAGCAGTACTTC.

This rearrangement joins TRBV4-1 to TRBJ2-7; 8 bases are shared with TRBD1. Germline trimming cut 0 bases from V and 4 bases from J; bases unmatched to any gene: 2. The CDR3 covers 14 residues. Germline loops: CDR1 MGHRA, CDR2 YSYEKL. The CDR3 bases are TGCGCCAGCAGCCAAGACAGGGGGCAATACGAGCAGTACTTC. This codes for CASSQDRGQYEQYF.

This chain connects TRBV5-6 to TRBJ2-7, with a tentative D call TRBD1 (6 bases). The ends were cut back, 4 bases at V and 2 bases at J, with 13 bases in the middle. Germline V CDR1 and CDR2: SGHDT, YYEEEE. This CDR3 comprises 14 residues. CDR3: CASSLTGIPYEQYF. The CDR3 bases are TGTGCCAGCAGCCTAACAGGGATCCCCTACGAGCAGTACTTC.

This chain's CDR3 is CASSPGTTIDTQYF. The CDR3 nucleotides are TGTGCCAGCAGCCCCGGGACAACAATCGATACGCAGTATTTT. This rearrangement joins TRBV6-6 to TRBJ2-3; a weak D match, TRBD1 (6 bases). Germline CDR1 and CDR2: MNHNY and SVGAGI (reference sequence). The CDR3 is 14 residues long. The germline V and J ends were trimmed by 6 bases and 6 bases, with 16 bases remaining between them.

The CDR3: CASSRTPVKFRKYGYTF. The CDR3 DNA reads as TGCGCCAGCAGTCGTACGCCCGTTAAGTTCAGGAAGTATGGCTACACCTTC. The chain employs TRBV23-1 and TRBJ1-2; no definite D call. TRBV23-1 falls under the ORF class, with uncertain function. The CDR3 is made up of 17 amino acids. V dropped 4 bases and J dropped 5 bases, with 23 bases sitting between them.

The chain has TRBV12-5 and TRBJ1-2, with unresolved D. Germline V gene lookup returns CDR1 LGHNT and CDR2 FRNRAP. This CDR3 spans 17 amino acids. V gave up 5 bases and J gave up 5 bases, with 24 bases separating them. In nucleotides, the CDR3 is TGTGCTAGTGGTAGATTGGCCATACGATTCAGGAAGTATGGCTACACCTTC. Amino acid sequence: CASGRLAIRFRKYGYTF.

In its sample, this clone was seen once. V is TRBV7-2 and J is TRBJ2-7; 10 bases match TRBD1. The CDR3 is 15 amino acids. With 0 bases clipped from V and 5 bases from J, the junction kept 4 bases outside the gene matches. Germline lookup yields CDR1 SGHTA and CDR2 FQGNSA. DNA of the CDR3: TGTGCCAGCAGCTTAGCGGACAGGGGGGTTAACGAGCAGTACTTC. Amino acid sequence: CASSLADRGVNEQYF.

V and J are TRBV5-1 and TRBJ1-1; TRBD1 aligns across 11 bases. V lost 5 bases to trimming and J lost 1 base; unmatched junction nucleotides: 4. Germline-derived CDR1 and CDR2 are SGHRS and YFSETQ. The CDR3 has 15 amino acids. CDR3 DNA: TGCGCCAGCAGAACGGGACAGGGGGGGAACACTGAAGCTTTCTTT. It is translated as CASRTGQGGNTEAFF.

The chain links TRBV5-1 to TRBJ2-3; 9 bases align to TRBD2. In germline, CDR1 is SGHRS, CDR2 YFSETQ. V lost 0 bases, J lost 3 bases, and 5 bases stayed unmatched. There are 16 residues in the CDR3. CDR3 sequence reads: CASSLEGTSLTDTQYF. The DNA of the CDR3 is TGCGCCAGCAGCTTGGAGGGGACTAGCCTGACAGATACGCAGTATTTT.

Only a few counts were recorded for this clone. This chain links TRBV4-1 with TRBJ1-3; 9 bases are shared with TRBD1. V lost 3 bases to trimming and J lost 0 bases; unmatched junction nucleotides: 6. Per the germline V gene, CDR1 is MGHRA and CDR2 is YSYEKL. The CDR3 is made up of 17 amino acids. CDR3 sequence reads: CASSQPGDRVSGNTIYF. For the CDR3, the DNA is TGCGCCAGCAGCCAGCCCGGGGACAGGGTCTCTGGAAACACCATATATTTT.

V and J are TRBV19 and TRBJ2-1; tentative D call: TRBD2 (5 bases). The germline CDR1 and CDR2 sequences are LNHDA and SQIVND (reference sequence). V was cut by 1 base and J by 0 bases, with 10 bases left in between. This CDR3 has 16 amino acids. The CDR3 DNA reads TGTGCCAGTAGTATAGCCCTAGCTGCCTCCTACAATGAGCAGTTCTTC. Translated: CASSIALAASYNEQFF. Complete variable domain (other parts from reference TRBV19 and TRBJ2-1): DGGITQSPKYLFRKEGQNVTLSCEQNLNHDAMYWYRQDPGQGLRLIYYSQIVNDFQKGDIAEGYSVSREKKESFPLTVTSAQKNPTAFYLCASSIALAASYNEQFFGPGTRLTVL.

This clone appeared a few times. A far bigger clonotype differs at one base, so this is likely a read error. The chain carries TRBV19 and TRBJ2-7, with unresolved D. The germline V gene encodes CDR1 LNHDA and CDR2 SQIVND (reference sequence). There are 13 residues in the CDR3. CDR3 sequence: CPSSIVGGYEQYF. In DNA, the CDR3 is TGTCCCAGTAGTATAGTAGGCGGCTACGAGCAGTACTTC. Using reference TRBV19 and TRBJ2-7 for the parts outside the CDR3, the full variable domain is DGGITQSPKYLFRKEGQNVTLSCEQNLNHDAMYWYRQDPGQGLRLIYYSQIVNDFQKGDIAEGYSVSREKKESFPLTVTSAQKNPTAFYLCPSSIVGGYEQYFGPGTRLTVT.

The chain uses TRBV28 and TRBJ2-7; 7 bases align to TRBD1. Germline-derived CDR1 and CDR2 are MDHEN and SYDVKM. V was pared by 7 bases and J by 6 bases, with 15 bases of the junction left unmatched. The CDR3 has 15 amino acids. The CDR3 DNA sequence: TGTGCCAGCACTTTGACAGGGTTCCTCTCGGGCGAGCAGTACTTC. It specifies CASTLTGFLSGEQYF.

This clone was detected once. J is TRBJ2-7 and V is TRBV18, with D perhaps matching TRBD2 (6 bases). The germline V gene encodes CDR1 KGHSH and CDR2 LQKENI. CDR3 length equals 14 residues. V lost 3 bases, J lost 1 base, and 10 bases lay in between. The CDR3 region is CASSPGTLSYEQYF. DNA for the CDR3: TGTGCCAGCTCACCGGGGACTCTATCCTACGAGCAGTACTTC. Variable domain in full (rest from reference TRBV18 and TRBJ2-7): NAGVMQNPRHLVRRRGQEARLRCSPMKGHSHVYWYRQLPEEGLKFMVYLQKENIIDESGMPKERFSAEFPKEGPSILRIQQVVRGDSAAYFCASSPGTLSYEQYFGPGTRLTVT.

The chain couples TRBV21-1 to TRBJ2-1; the D call of TRBD2 is as the table states it, not checked on the DNA. TRBV21-1 is a documented pseudogene. CDR3 length: 17 amino acids. CDR3 in DNA: TGTGCCAGCAGGGTGGACCTAGCTCACCATTCCGACAATGAGCAGTTCTTC. It yields the protein CASRVDLAHHSDNEQFF.

There are a few counts of this clone. The chain combines TRBV19 with TRBJ1-2, with 7 bases lining up with TRBD1. Trimming cost V 10 bases and J 8 bases; bases outside gene matches: 16. This CDR3 comprises 14 residues. The V gene's germline CDR1 is LNHDA and CDR2 SQIVND (reference sequence). CDR3 DNA sequence: TGTGCCACTTCACCCAGGGACAGTTTAATCGGCTACACCTTC. Amino acids: CATSPRDSLIGYTF.

This clone is large within its sample. The V call is TRBV10-3, the J call TRBJ1-2; 7 bases line up with TRBD1. The germline V gene has CDR1 ENHRY and CDR2 SYGVKD. CDR3 length: 12 amino acids. The V segment lost 6 bases and the J segment 6 bases; nucleotides outside the gene matches: 4. CDR3 in DNA: TGTGCCATCAGCAGACAGGGCGATGGCTACACCTTC. Its translation is CAISRQGDGYTF.

V is TRBV28 and J is TRBJ2-7; 9 bases map to TRBD1. J lost 4 bases, V lost 7 bases, and 8 bases had no gene match. CDR3 size: 14 residues. CDR1 and CDR2 (germline): MDHEN, SYDVKM. The CDR3 here is CASNPPGQGYEQYF. The CDR3 nucleotides read TGTGCCAGCAACCCACCGGGACAGGGATACGAGCAGTACTTC.

The chain uses TRBV4-3 and TRBJ1-4; no reliable D call. Between the trimmed V and J ends, which lost 0 bases and 13 bases, there was a span of 15 bases. From germline, CDR1 is LGHNA and CDR2 YSLEER. This CDR3 contains 14 residues. The CDR3 here is CASSQDRTRPLLFF. The CDR3 nucleotides read TGCGCCAGCAGCCAAGATCGAACGCGGCCCCTACTGTTTTTT.

This clone was seen only a few times. V gene TRBV7-7 combines with J gene TRBJ1-5, with TRBD1 matching over 7 bases. CDR1 and CDR2 from the germline V gene are SSHAT and FNYEAQ (reference sequence). CDR3 length: 13 residues. The V gene end was trimmed by 5 bases and the J gene end by 5 bases; junction bases not matched to a gene: 3. The CDR3 loop reads CASSPDRDQPQHF. The CDR3 DNA reads TGTGCCAGCAGCCCCGACAGGGATCAGCCCCAGCATTTT. Full variable domain (outside the CDR3, taken from reference TRBV7-7 and TRBJ1-5): GAGVSQSPRYKVTKRGQDVTLRCDPISSHATLYWYQQALGQGPEFLTYFNYEAQPDKSGLPSDRFSAERPEGSISTLTIQRTEQRDSAMYRCASSPDRDQPQHFGDGTRLSIL.

This sequence joins TRBV5-4 and TRBJ1-6; D is perhaps TRBD1 (6 bases). Trimming shortened V by 4 bases and J by 5 bases, and 22 bases separated the two germline ends. Germline V gene lookup returns CDR1 SGHNT and CDR2 YYREEE (reference sequence). The CDR3 is 18 residues long. The CDR3 bases are TGTGCCAGCAGCGAAGGGGCGGGGGGCGCGTCCGATAATTCACCCCTCCACTTT. It is translated as CASSEGAGGASDNSPLHF. The full variable domain, its missing parts supplied by reference TRBV5-4 and TRBJ1-6, is ETGVTQSPTHLIKTRGQQVTLRCSSQSGHNTVSWYQQALGQGPQFIFQYYREEENGRGNFPPRFSGLQFPNYSSELNVNALELDDSALYLCASSEGAGGASDNSPLHFGNGTRLTVT.

The chain employs TRBV6-1 and TRBJ2-7; perhaps TRBD1 as D (6 bases). In germline, CDR1 is MNHNS, CDR2 SASEGT. This CDR3 is built from 15 residues. V dropped 3 bases and J dropped 3 bases, with 15 bases sitting between them. The CDR3: CASSDGGGPNYEQYF. The CDR3 DNA reads TGTGCCAGCAGTGATGGGGGCGGACCAAACTACGAGCAGTACTTC.

V is TRBV19 and J is TRBJ2-1; TRBD1 aligns across 9 bases. Per the germline V gene, CDR1 is LNHDA and CDR2 is SQIVND (reference sequence). The CDR3 contains 16 residues. The V gene end was trimmed by 7 bases and the J gene end by 4 bases; junction bases not matched to a gene: 11. CDR3 protein: CASMRTGVDPYNEQFF. CDR3 sequence (DNA): TGTGCCAGTATGAGGACAGGGGTCGATCCTTACAATGAGCAGTTCTTC.

This clone has just a few counts. J is TRBJ2-3 and V is TRBV9; 8 nucleotides line up with TRBD2. CDR3 size: 16 residues. The trim removed 4 bases at V and 0 bases at J, leaving 7 bases unmatched. Germline V gene sequence: CDR1 SGDLS, CDR2 YYNGEE. The DNA for the CDR3 is TGTGCCAGCAGCATTAGCGGGGCATATAGCACAGATACGCAGTATTTT. The encoded protein is CASSISGAYSTDTQYF. Full variable domain (rest looked up from reference TRBV9 and TRBJ2-3): DSGVTQTPKHLITATGQRVTLRCSPRSGDLSVYWYQQSLDQGLQFLIQYYNGEERAKGNILERFSAQQFPDLHSELNLSSLELGDSALYFCASSISGAYSTDTQYFGPGTRLTVL.

As DNA, the CDR3 is TGCGCCAGCAGCTTGGTTGGCAACGTTGGCACAGATACGCAGTATTTT. This encodes CASSLVGNVGTDTQYF. J is TRBJ2-3 and V is TRBV5-1; D is undetermined. V was shortened by 0 bases and J by 1 base, with 12 bases between the two germline ends. The germline V gene has CDR1 SGHRS and CDR2 YFSETQ. The CDR3 sequence is 16 residues long.